This T cell receptor (beta chain) was identified in a study of technical replicates of blood from several donors. This clone was seen a single time. This table comes from immunoSEQ multiplex PCR, and its TCRdb copy is limited to in-frame clones, with some not included. Of 90,000 to 100,000 clones in the sample, 96% are singletons; the top ten hold 0.36%. Looked up from germline, CDR1 is MDHEN and CDR2 is SYDVKM. V shed 8 bases and J shed 7 bases, with 26 bases lying between them. CDR3 size: 16 residues. The specimen sequenced was T cells isolated from PBMCs. The V call is TRBV28, the J call TRBJ1-1; D might be TRBD1 (6 bases). This clonotype was sampled from a human donor in good health. In DNA, the CDR3 is TGTGCCAGCGCAACAAATTCCGCCATACAGGGCCATGAAGCTTTCTTT. It codes for CASATNSAIQGHEAFF.